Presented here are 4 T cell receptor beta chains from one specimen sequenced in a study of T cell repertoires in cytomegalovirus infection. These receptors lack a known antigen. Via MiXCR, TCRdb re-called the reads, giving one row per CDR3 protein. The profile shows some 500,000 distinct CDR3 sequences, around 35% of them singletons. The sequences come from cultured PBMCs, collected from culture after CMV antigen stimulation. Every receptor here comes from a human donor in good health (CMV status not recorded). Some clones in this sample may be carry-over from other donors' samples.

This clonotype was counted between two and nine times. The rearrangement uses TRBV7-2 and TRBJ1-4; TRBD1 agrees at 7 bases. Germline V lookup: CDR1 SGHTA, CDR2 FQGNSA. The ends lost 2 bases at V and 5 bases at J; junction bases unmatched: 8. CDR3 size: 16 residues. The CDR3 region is CASSLFSGTVNEKLFF. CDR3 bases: TGTGCCAGCAGCTTATTCTCCGGGACAGTAAATGAAAAACTGTTTTTT.

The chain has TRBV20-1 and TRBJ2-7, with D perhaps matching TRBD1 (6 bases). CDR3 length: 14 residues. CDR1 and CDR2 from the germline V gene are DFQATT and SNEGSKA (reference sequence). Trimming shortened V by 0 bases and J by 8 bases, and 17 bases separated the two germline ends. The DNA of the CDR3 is TGCAGTGCTAGAGAGTCCAGGGGATTTTTCAAGCAGTACTTC. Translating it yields CSARESRGFFKQYF.

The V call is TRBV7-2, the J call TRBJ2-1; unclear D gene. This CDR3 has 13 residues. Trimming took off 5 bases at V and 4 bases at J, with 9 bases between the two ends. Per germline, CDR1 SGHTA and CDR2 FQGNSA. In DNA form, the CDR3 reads TGTGCCAGCAGCCGAGACAATTACAATGAGCAGTTCTTC. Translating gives CASSRDNYNEQFF.

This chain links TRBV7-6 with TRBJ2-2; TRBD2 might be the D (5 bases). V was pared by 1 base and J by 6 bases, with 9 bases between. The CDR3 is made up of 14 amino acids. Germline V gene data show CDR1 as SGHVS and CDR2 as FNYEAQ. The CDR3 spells CASSLGTFSGELFF. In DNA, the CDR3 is TGTGCCAGCAGCTTAGGGACTTTTTCCGGGGAGCTGTTTTTT.